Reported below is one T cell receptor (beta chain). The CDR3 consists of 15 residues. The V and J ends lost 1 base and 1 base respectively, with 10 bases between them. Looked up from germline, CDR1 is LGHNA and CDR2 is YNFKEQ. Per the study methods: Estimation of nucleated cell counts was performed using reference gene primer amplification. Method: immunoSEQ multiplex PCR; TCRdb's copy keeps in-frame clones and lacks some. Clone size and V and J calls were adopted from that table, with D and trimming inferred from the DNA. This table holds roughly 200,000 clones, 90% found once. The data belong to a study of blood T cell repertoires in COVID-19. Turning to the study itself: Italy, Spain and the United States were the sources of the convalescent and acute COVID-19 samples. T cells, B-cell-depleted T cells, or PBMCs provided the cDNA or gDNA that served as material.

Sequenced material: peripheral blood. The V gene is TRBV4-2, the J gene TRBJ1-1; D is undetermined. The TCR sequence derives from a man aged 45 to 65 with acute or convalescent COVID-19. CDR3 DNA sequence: TGTGCCAGCAGCCAAGTGGATCGGGGGAACACTGAAGCTTTCTTT. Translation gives CASSQVDRGNTEAFF.